This paragraph reports one TCR beta chain. Trimming shortened V by 5 bases and J by 5 bases, and 11 bases separated the two germline ends. Looked up from germline, CDR1 is SGHRS and CDR2 is YFSETQ. The CDR3 has 14 residues. These data originate in a study of blood T cell repertoires in COVID-19. Assay used: immunoSEQ multiplex PCR; TCRdb lists only in-frame clones, some missing. The sample gives about 330,000 clones, approximately 88% of which show up once; under 6% is in the top ten. Donors of Cohort 3 who recovered were those that had two negative PCRs, clearance, or symptom resolution. The clonotype originates from a man younger than 45 who had recovered from COVID-19. The chain recombines TRBV5-1 with TRBJ1-6; D unresolved. What was sequenced was PBMCs or T cells enriched from blood (not recorded which). CDR3 sequence reads: CASSTDGNNSPLHF. The DNA for the CDR3 is TGCGCCAGCAGTACTGACGGGAATAATTCACCCCTCCACTTT.